These T cell receptor beta chains were read from a single sample in a study of blood T cell repertoires in COVID-19. This table comes from immunoSEQ multiplex PCR, and its TCRdb copy is limited to in-frame clones, with some not included. The table records fewer than 500,000 clones, approximately 90% of them present only once. Material: peripheral blood. Receptors were obtained from a man younger than 35 with COVID-19, enrolled during active disease. CDR3s include the opening cysteine and the closing phenylalanine or tryptophan. A D gene is named only where the DNA matches it firmly. Not all rows give a size; the values are once, few, many and, for expanded clones, a class.

J gene | V gene | D gene | clone size | CDR3 protein | CDR3 DNA
TRBJ2-7 | TRBV30 | NA | NA | CAWGWSGYEQYF | TGTGCCTGGGGGTGGAGCGGGTACGAGCAGTACTTC
TRBJ2-3 | TRBV4-1 | NA | NA | CASSQPRQEDTQYF | TGCGCCAGCAGCCAACCACGACAGGAGGATACGCAGTATTTT
TRBJ1-6 | TRBV11-1 | NA | NA | CASSLASVNSPLHF | TGTGCCAGCAGCTTAGCTTCGGTTAATTCACCCCTCCACTTT
TRBJ2-4 | TRBV11-3 | TRBD2 | NA | CASSLVAGGVAKNIQYF | TGTGCCAGCAGCTTAGTAGCGGGAGGGGTCGCCAAAAACATTCAGTACTTC
TRBJ2-2 | TRBV24-1 | NA | NA | CATSDLRGGELFF | TGTGCCACCAGTGATTTGCGGGGGGGGGAGCTGTTTTTT
TRBJ2-1 | TRBV18 | TRBD2 | NA | CASLYRLAGVFTDNEQFF | TGTGCCAGCCTCTACCGGCTAGCGGGAGTTTTTACGGACAATGAGCAGTTCTTC
TRBJ1-6 | TRBV7-3 | NA | many | CASSLGQPDSPLHF | TGTGCCAGCAGCTTAGGGCAGCCTGATTCACCCCTCCACTTT
TRBJ2-1 | TRBV6-6 | TRBD2 | once | CASRRNSGGFDEQFF | TGTGCTAGCAGGAGAAATAGCGGGGGGTTTGATGAGCAGTTCTTC
TRBJ1-2 | TRBV10-3 | TRBD1 | NA | CAISKGTDGYTF | TGTGCCATCAGTAAGGGGACAGATGGCTACACCTTC
TRBJ2-2 | TRBV7-6 | TRBD2 | NA | CAVRTSGGAGELFF | TGTGCAGTCCGGACTAGCGGGGGGGCCGGGGAGCTGTTTTTT
TRBJ2-5 | TRBV4-2 | NA | NA | CASSQDLDSALIQETQYF | TGTGCCAGCAGCCAAGATCTCGATAGTGCCCTAATCCAAGAGACCCAGTACTTC
TRBJ1-4 | TRBV2 | NA | NA | CASRAGDATNEKLFF | TGTGCCAGCCGTGCAGGGGATGCAACTAATGAAAAACTGTTTTTT
TRBJ1-5 | TRBV3-1/TRBV3-2 | NA | NA | CASSQGRGGNQPQHF | TGTGCCAGCAGCCAAGGAAGGGGTGGCAATCAGCCCCAGCATTTT
TRBJ1-6 | TRBV6-5 | NA | NA | CASSLGPSARGLLHF | TGTGCCAGCAGTCTAGGCCCCAGCGCAAGGGGACTCCTCCACTTT
TRBJ1-2 | TRBV19 | NA | NA | CASSIGSGGYTF | TGTGCCAGTAGTATCGGTTCGGGAGGCTACACCTTC
TRBJ2-5 | TRBV3-1/TRBV3-2 | TRBD2 | NA | CASTGGGETQYF | TGTGCCAGCACGGGAGGGGGGGAGACCCAGTACTTC
TRBJ2-2 | TRBV19 | TRBD1 | NA | CASSSTGAVGTGELFF | TGTGCCAGTAGTTCTACAGGGGCCGTGGGGACCGGGGAGCTGTTTTTT
TRBJ1-5 | TRBV7-2 | NA | NA | CASSPRTVDQPQHF | TGTGCCAGCAGCCCGCGGACAGTGGATCAGCCCCAGCATTTT
TRBJ1-1 | TRBV9 | NA | many | CASSVQGSPRAFF | TGTGCCAGCAGCGTTCAGGGAAGCCCTCGGGCTTTCTTT
TRBJ1-6 | TRBV6-1 | TRBD1 | NA | CASSEETGFGSPLHF | TGTGCCAGCAGTGAGGAGACAGGGTTTGGTTCACCCCTCCACTTT
TRBJ1-3 | TRBV9 | NA | once | CASSPHGGEGSGNTIYF | TGTGCCAGCAGCCCACATGGGGGGGAAGGATCTGGAAACACCATATATTTT
TRBJ2-1 | TRBV12-5 | TRBD2 | NA | CASGLRGDNEQFF | TGTGCTAGTGGTCTACGGGGGGACAATGAGCAGTTCTTC
TRBJ1-1 | TRBV13 | NA | NA | CASSFIRDTEAFF | TGTGCCAGCAGCTTCATCAGGGACACTGAAGCTTTCTTT
TRBJ2-1 | TRBV28 | NA | NA | CASSLPLAAHRDEQFF | TGTGCCAGCAGTTTACCGCTAGCAGCTCACAGGGATGAGCAGTTCTTC
TRBJ1-1 | TRBV11-2 | TRBD1 | NA | CASSLGQLDTEAFF | TGTGCCAGCAGCTTGGGACAGTTGGACACTGAAGCTTTCTTT
TRBJ1-2 | TRBV11-2 | TRBD1 | NA | CASSRGQGIGGYTF | TGTGCCAGCAGCCGCGGACAGGGGATTGGTGGCTACACCTTC
TRBJ2-3 | TRBV6-1 | TRBD2 | NA | CASSAPGLAEGYTQYF | TGTGCCAGCAGTGCACCGGGACTAGCGGAGGGGTATACGCAGTATTTT
TRBJ2-1 | TRBV27 | TRBD2 | NA | CASSRTLAGGRYEQFF | TGTGCCAGCAGCCGAACCCTAGCGGGAGGGCGGTACGAGCAGTTCTTC
TRBJ2-6 | TRBV19 | NA | few | CASSPAVTGANVLTF | TGTGCCAGTAGCCCTGCGGTTACTGGGGCCAACGTCCTGACTTTC
TRBJ2-7 | TRBV7-9 | NA | once | CASSQQGYEQYF | TGTGCCAGCAGCCAACAGGGTTACGAGCAGTACTTC
TRBJ1-5 | TRBV19 | TRBD1 | NA | CASSKGGTGPYSNQPQHF | TGTGCCAGTAGTAAAGGGGGGACAGGGCCTTATAGCAATCAGCCCCAGCATTTT